Listed below are T cell receptor beta chains from one sample, sequenced in a study of shared clonotypes between healthy human individuals. Sequencing was performed with immunoSEQ multiplex PCR; in TCRdb, only in-frame clones are kept and a portion is missing. Among about 490,000 clones listed, roughly 78% were seen once. The sample comprised PBMCs. The receptors stem from a middle-aged woman in good health. Some clones in this sample may be carry-over from other donors' samples. The conserved cysteine and the conserved F or W are not part of the CDR3 here. A D gene is named only where the DNA matches it firmly.

D | V | CDR3
TRBD2 | TRBV28 | ASSLRMAGGALSERPF
. | TRBV4-2 | ASSPGRATGELF
TRBD1 | TRBV29-1 | SVPRGARNQPQH
. | TRBV18 | ASSPPGGTGSYEQY
. | TRBV10-1 | ASSEGEVNEQY
. | TRBV25-1 | ASRTESSYEQY
. | TRBV6-1 | ASSEILGDTEAF
TRBD1 | TRBV4-2 | ASSPPQGAGTNEKLF
TRBD2 | TRBV15 | ATSKGLAQETQY
TRBD2 | TRBV30 | AWGKLAGSTDTQY
. | TRBV28 | ASSPIGDQPQH
TRBD1 | TRBV28 | ASSLLTGEGF
TRBD2 | TRBV27 | ASSLFAGRANEQF
. | TRBV19 | ASRIQGTNTGELF
TRBD1 | TRBV4-2 | ASSQGDRSSGANVLT
. | TRBV6-6 | ASSYPRTERHTEAF
TRBD1 | TRBV29-1 | SVEGQGVGNEQF
TRBD2 | TRBV4-1 | ASSQVALAGENTVELF
TRBD1 | TRBV6-1 | ASSEPGQGFNEQY
. | TRBV5-4 | ASSSVPAGELF
. | TRBV4-2 | ASSLPGFTGELF
TRBD1 | TRBV18 | ASSPPGTGRNLEQF
TRBD1 | TRBV28 | ASSVQGDREKLF
. | TRBV7-2 | ASSSPALTGARGYT
TRBD1 | TRBV6-5 | ASSYSKVGTGASYT
. | TRBV15 | ATSRVSGTTEAF
. | TRBV27 | ASSYRSSYEQY
. | TRBV6-1 | ASSELYSSYEQY
TRBD2 | TRBV10-2 | ASSDSGRAYEQF